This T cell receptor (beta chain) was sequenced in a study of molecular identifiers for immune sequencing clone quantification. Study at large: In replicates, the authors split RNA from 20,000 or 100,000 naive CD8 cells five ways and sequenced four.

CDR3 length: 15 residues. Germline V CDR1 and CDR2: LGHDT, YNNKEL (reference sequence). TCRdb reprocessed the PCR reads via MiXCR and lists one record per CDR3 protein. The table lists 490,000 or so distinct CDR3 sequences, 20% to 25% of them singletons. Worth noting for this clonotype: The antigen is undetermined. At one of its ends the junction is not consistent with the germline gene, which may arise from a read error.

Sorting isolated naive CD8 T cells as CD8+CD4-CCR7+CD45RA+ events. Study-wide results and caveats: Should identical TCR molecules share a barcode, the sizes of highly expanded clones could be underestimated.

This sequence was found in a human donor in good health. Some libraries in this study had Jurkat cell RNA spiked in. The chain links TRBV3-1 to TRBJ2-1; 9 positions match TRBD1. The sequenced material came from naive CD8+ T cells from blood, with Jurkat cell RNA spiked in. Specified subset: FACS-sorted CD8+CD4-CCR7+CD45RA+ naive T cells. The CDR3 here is CASSQGQGTYSEQFF. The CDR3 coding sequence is TGTGCCAGCAGCCAGGGACAGGGCACTTACAGTGAGCAGTTCTTC.